This TCR beta chain was captured in a study of blood T cell repertoires in COVID-19. About the research overall: Sources were T cells, B-cell-depleted T cells, or PBMCs; the material itself was cDNA or gDNA.

Trimming took 4 bases from V and 0 from J, leaving 12 bases between them. The CDR3 covers 16 residues. Germline V gene data show CDR1 as SGHAT and CDR2 as FQNNGV. Data came from immunoSEQ multiplex PCR; TCRdb stores just in-frame clones and leaves some out. Of some 240,000 clones listed, over 75% were seen once; the top ten hold about a tenth. This chain joins TRBV11-2 and TRBJ2-2; D is unresolved. The material sequenced was peripheral blood. The sequence came from a woman aged 70-85 years with COVID-19, enrolled during active disease. The CDR3 sequence: CASSSNDKPNTGELFF. The CDR3 region has the DNA TGTGCCAGCAGCTCTAACGACAAGCCGAACACCGGGGAGCTGTTTTTT.